A selection of T cell receptor beta chains follows, all from one sample in a study of vaccination effects on CD4 cells after COVID-19. Produced via immunoSEQ multiplex PCR; TCRdb's table is partial and in-frame only. Of roughly 60,000 clones in the sample, around 70% were seen once. These receptors have no identified antigens. This sample comprised CD4+ T cells from PBMCs cultured with SARS-CoV-2 spike peptides, obtained before COVID-19 vaccination. These receptors originate from a human donor who received a COVID-19 vaccine. CDR3s include the opening cysteine and the closing phenylalanine or tryptophan. Each record gives: clone size, V gene, CDR3 protein. Expanded clones get a size class; other rows say once, few or many, or leave the size out.

NA | TRBV14 | CASSQDLGTSAPGELFF
NA | TRBV7-6 | CASSQGAHQPQHF
few | TRBV7-2 | CASSWGPPTASQPQHF
NA | TRBV6-5 | CASKAGNQPQHF
NA | TRBV5-5 | CASSSGANVLTF
NA | TRBV27 | CASSPWTGGGNSPLHF
NA | TRBV10-3 | CATALTRGEQYF
NA | TRBV7-3 | CASSTGFLGTEAFF
NA | TRBV29-1 | CSASSTNYGYTF
once | TRBV3-1/TRBV3-2 | CASSGSGGASYNEQFF
NA | TRBV12-3/TRBV12-4 | CASSLTRNEQFF
NA | TRBV10-1 | CASSDETSDPEQFF
NA | TRBV5-6 | CASSPLAGGPADTQYF
NA | TRBV28 | CASSLGLMNTEAFF
NA | TRBV7-2 | CASRTGGATDTQYF
NA | TRBV6-5 | CASSHRDGANVLTF
NA | TRBV10-3 | CAIKGTGSTEAFF
NA | TRBV6-5 | CASSYGSGNTIYF